What follows is one T cell receptor beta chain and its context. Its antigen is unknown. The source of the sample is a study of cytomegalovirus exposure and HLA in healthy donors. Findings and caveats of the study: Presence/absence analysis assumed near-uniform sequencing depth across donors.

The PCR made use of 60 Vbeta and 13 Jbeta primers. Assay used: immunoSEQ multiplex PCR; TCRdb lists only in-frame clones, some missing. Of approximately 210,000 clones listed, around 81% are singletons. This CDR3 has 15 residues. Losses at the gene ends were 6 bases for V and 0 bases for J; bases not matched to a gene: 8. The germline V gene encodes CDR1 SNHLY and CDR2 FYNNEI. The origin of this receptor is a woman aged 45-65 years in good health and CMV-seropositive. The rearrangement joins TRBV2 to TRBJ2-7, with 7 bases that match TRBD1. Sequenced material: PBMCs. CDR3 sequence reads: CASRETGFSSYEQYF. The CDR3 coding sequence is TGTGCCAGCAGAGAGACAGGGTTTTCCTCCTACGAGCAGTACTTC.